Listed below are T cell receptor beta chains from one sample, sequenced in a study of T cell responses to AZD1222 COVID-19 vaccine. Measured with immunoSEQ multiplex PCR; TCRdb has only the in-frame clones, and not every one. Here the sample spans 130,000 to 150,000 clones, about nine tenths being singletons. Source: peripheral blood, taken on day 0 of AZD1222 vaccination. The receptors here all came from an adult in good health. CDR3s include the opening cysteine and the closing phenylalanine or tryptophan. Fields, in order: D gene, J gene, clone size, V gene, CDR3 protein, CDR3 DNA. A D gene is named only where the DNA matches it firmly. The listing skips clone size in some rows; elsewhere it reads once, few, many or a size class.

. TRBJ2-7 . TRBV29-1 CSVEVRDEQYF TGCAGCGTTGAGGTCAGGGACGAGCAGTACTTC
TRBD2 TRBJ2-5 . TRBV3-1/TRBV3-2 CASSLLGSGGLSETQYF TGTGCCAGCAGCCTCTTAGGAAGCGGGGGGTTGTCTGAGACCCAGTACTTC
. TRBJ2-7 . TRBV12-3/TRBV12-4 CASSLSGREQYF TGTGCCAGCAGTTTATCGGGGCGCGAGCAGTACTTC
TRBD1 TRBJ1-5 . TRBV30 CAWTATGGNQPQHF TGTGCCTGGACCGCGACAGGGGGCAATCAGCCCCAGCATTTT
. TRBJ2-7 few TRBV2 CASSSEGLKGYEQYF TGTGCCAGCAGTTCAGAAGGGTTAAAGGGCTACGAGCAGTACTTC
. TRBJ2-1 . TRBV21-1 CASIQGGGTPDNEQFF TGTGCCAGCATTCAAGGAGGCGGGACCCCAGACAATGAGCAGTTCTTC
. TRBJ1-2 . TRBV9 CASSVSLPAGRYGYTF TGTGCCAGCAGCGTTTCTCTCCCGGCAGGAAGATATGGCTACACCTTC
. TRBJ2-3 . TRBV7-9 CASSSNYGSTDTQYF TGTGCCAGCAGCTCCAACTACGGATCGACAGATACGCAGTATTTT
. TRBJ1-3 once TRBV30 CAWSAITRSTIYF TGTGCCTGGAGCGCCATAACTCGAAGCACCATATATTTT
. TRBJ1-2 . TRBV6-6 CASSYLDYGYTF TGTGCCAGCAGTTACTTGGACTATGGCTACACCTTC
TRBD2 TRBJ2-7 . TRBV23-1 CASSQAVASGSYEQYF TGCGCCAGCAGTCAGGCCGTGGCTAGCGGGAGCTACGAGCAGTACTTC
. TRBJ1-5 . TRBV7-2 CASSSRSSQPQHF TGTGCCAGCAGCTCGCGCAGTAGTCAGCCCCAGCATTTT
TRBD2 TRBJ2-1 . TRBV7-2 CASSLGLAGGPEQFF TGTGCCAGCAGCTTAGGACTAGCGGGAGGGCCGGAGCAGTTCTTC
TRBD2 TRBJ2-1 . TRBV7-6 CASSWGTSGRFSYNEQFF TGTGCCAGCAGCTGGGGGACTAGCGGGAGATTCTCCTACAATGAGCAGTTCTTC
TRBD2 TRBJ2-1 . TRBV11-2 CASSLDARLAGGPNEQFF TGTGCCAGCAGCTTAGACGCGAGACTAGCGGGGGGGCCTAATGAGCAGTTCTTC
. TRBJ2-1 . TRBV12-5 CASGLELATRDEQFF TGTGCTAGTGGTTTGGAATTAGCAACTAGGGATGAGCAGTTCTTC
. TRBJ2-7 . TRBV18 CASSPREYEQYF TGTGCCAGCTCACCCAGGGAATACGAGCAGTACTTC
. TRBJ2-1 . TRBV6-5 CASSYSGGSGNNEQFF TGTGCCAGCAGTTACTCGGGAGGTAGCGGAAACAATGAGCAGTTCTTC
. TRBJ2-1 few TRBV7-8 CASALGGGRTRPYNEQFF TGTGCCAGCGCCTTGGGCGGAGGGCGGACCCGACCCTACAATGAGCAGTTCTTC
. TRBJ2-7 . TRBV6-2/TRBV6-3 CASSYLGLRYEQYF TGTGCCAGCAGTTACTTAGGGCTTCGCTACGAGCAGTACTTC
. TRBJ1-3 . TRBV4-3 CASSQDPSGNTIYF TGCGCCAGCAGCCAAGACCCCTCTGGAAACACCATATATTTT
. TRBJ1-2 . TRBV4-1 CASSQPREGMGGYTF TGCGCCAGCAGCCAACCCCGAGAGGGGATGGGGGGCTACACCTTC
. TRBJ1-2 . TRBV14 CASSRTGNYGYTF TGTGCCAGCAGTCGGACCGGAAACTATGGCTACACCTTC
. TRBJ1-2 . TRBV11-2 CASSLEGRGNYGYTF TGTGCCAGCAGCTTGGAGGGACGGGGAAACTATGGCTACACCTTC
TRBD1 TRBJ1-4 . TRBV9 CASSSRTGGASNEKLFF TGTGCCAGCAGCTCCCGGACAGGGGGCGCATCTAATGAAAAACTGTTTTTT
TRBD1 TRBJ1-3 . TRBV7-9 CASSSTDPGQGAGWDTIYF TGTGCCAGCAGCTCTACGGACCCGGGACAGGGGGCGGGTTGGGACACCATATATTTT